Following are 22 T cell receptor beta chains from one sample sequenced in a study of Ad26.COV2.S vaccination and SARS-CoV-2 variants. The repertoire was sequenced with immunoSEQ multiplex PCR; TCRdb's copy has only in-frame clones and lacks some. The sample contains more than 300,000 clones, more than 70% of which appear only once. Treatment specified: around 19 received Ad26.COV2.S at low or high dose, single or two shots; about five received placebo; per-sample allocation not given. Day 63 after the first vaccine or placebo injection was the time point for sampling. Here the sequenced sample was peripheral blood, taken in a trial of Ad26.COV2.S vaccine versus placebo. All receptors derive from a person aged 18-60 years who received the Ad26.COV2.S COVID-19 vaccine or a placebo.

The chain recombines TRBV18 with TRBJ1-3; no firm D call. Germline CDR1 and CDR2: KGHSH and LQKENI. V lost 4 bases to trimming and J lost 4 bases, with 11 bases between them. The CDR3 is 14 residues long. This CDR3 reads CASSLSAEGNTIYF. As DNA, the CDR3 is TGTGCCAGCTCACTATCCGCGGAAGGAAACACCATATATTTT. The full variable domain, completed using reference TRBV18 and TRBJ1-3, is NAGVMQNPRHLVRRRGQEARLRCSPMKGHSHVYWYRQLPEEGLKFMVYLQKENIIDESGMPKERFSAEFPKEGPSILRIQQVVRGDSAAYFCASSLSAEGNTIYFGEGSWLTVV.

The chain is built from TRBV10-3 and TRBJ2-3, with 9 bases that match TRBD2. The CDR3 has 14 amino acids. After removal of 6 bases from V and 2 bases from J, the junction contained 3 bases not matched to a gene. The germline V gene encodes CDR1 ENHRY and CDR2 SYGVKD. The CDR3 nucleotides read TGTGCCATCAGGACTAGCGGACTCACAGATACGCAGTATTTT. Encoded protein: CAIRTSGLTDTQYF.

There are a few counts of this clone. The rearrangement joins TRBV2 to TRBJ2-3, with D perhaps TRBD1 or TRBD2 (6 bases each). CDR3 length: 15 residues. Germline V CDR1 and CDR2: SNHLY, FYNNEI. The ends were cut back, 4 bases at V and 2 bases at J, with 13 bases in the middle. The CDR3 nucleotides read TGTGCCAGCAGTGGTCCGAGGGGGGACACAGATACGCAGTATTTT. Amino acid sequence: CASSGPRGDTDTQYF. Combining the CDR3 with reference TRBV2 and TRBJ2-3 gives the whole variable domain EPEVTQTPSHQVTQMGQEVILRCVPISNHLYFYWYRQILGQKVEFLVSFYNNEISEKSEIFDDQFSVERPDGSNFTLKIRSTKLEDSAMYFCASSGPRGDTDTQYFGPGTRLTVL.

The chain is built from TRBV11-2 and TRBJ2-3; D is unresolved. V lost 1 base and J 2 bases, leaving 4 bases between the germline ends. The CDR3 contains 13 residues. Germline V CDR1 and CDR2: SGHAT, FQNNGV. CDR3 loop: CASSLAPTDTQYF. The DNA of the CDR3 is TGTGCCAGCAGCTTAGCCCCCACAGATACGCAGTATTTT.

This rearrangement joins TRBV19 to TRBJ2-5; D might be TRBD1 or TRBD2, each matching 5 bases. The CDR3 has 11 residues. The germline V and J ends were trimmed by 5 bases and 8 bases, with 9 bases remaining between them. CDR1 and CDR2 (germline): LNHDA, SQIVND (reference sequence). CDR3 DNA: TGTGCCAGTAGTGTCCGGGACACCCAGTACTTC. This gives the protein CASSVRDTQYF.

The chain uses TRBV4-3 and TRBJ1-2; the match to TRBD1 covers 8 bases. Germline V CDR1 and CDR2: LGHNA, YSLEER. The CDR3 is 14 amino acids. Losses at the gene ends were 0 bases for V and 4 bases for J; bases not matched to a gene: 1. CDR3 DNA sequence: TGCGCCAGCAGCCAAGAAACAGGGGGCTATGGCTACACCTTC. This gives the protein CASSQETGGYGYTF.

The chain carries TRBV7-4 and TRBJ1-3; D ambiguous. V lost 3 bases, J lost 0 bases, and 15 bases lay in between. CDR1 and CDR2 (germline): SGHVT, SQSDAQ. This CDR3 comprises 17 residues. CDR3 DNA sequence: TGTGCCAGCAGCTTGGAAAGGGCACCCGTCTCTGGAAACACCATATATTTT. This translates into CASSLERAPVSGNTIYF.

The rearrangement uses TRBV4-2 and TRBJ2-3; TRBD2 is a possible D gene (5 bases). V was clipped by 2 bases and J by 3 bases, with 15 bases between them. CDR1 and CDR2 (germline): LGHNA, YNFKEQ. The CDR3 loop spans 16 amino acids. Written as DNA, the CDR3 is TGTGCCAGCAGCCAACGTTTCGGGGATGGGACAGATACGCAGTATTTT. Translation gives CASSQRFGDGTDTQYF.

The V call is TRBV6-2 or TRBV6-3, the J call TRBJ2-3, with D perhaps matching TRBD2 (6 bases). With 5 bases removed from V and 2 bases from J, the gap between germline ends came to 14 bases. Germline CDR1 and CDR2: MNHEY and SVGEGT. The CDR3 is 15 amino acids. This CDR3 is CASSPTSRYTDTQYF. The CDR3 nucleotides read TGTGCCAGCAGTCCAACTAGCAGATACACAGATACGCAGTATTTT.

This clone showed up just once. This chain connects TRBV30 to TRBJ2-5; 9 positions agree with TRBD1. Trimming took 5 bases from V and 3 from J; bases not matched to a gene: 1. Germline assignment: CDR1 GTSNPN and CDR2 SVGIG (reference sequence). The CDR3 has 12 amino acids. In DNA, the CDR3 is TGTGCCTGGGGACAGGGGAAAGAGACCCAGTACTTC. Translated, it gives CAWGQGKETQYF. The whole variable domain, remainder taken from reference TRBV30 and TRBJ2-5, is SQTIHQWPATLVQPVGSPLSLECTVEGTSNPNLYWYRQAAGRGLQLLFYSVGIGQISSEVPQNLSASRPQDRQFILSSKKLLLSDSGFYLCAWGQGKETQYFGPGTRLLVL.

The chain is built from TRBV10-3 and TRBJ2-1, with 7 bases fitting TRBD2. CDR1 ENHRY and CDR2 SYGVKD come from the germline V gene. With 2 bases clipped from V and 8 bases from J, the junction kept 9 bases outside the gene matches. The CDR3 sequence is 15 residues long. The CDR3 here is CAISEAIGGGDEQFF. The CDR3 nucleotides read TGTGCCATCAGTGAGGCCATTGGGGGGGGAGATGAGCAGTTCTTC.

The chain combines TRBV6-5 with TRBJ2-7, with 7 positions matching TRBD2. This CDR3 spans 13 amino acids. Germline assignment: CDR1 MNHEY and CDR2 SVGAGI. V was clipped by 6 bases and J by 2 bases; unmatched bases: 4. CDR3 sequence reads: CASRKAGPYEQYF. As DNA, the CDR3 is TGTGCCAGCAGAAAAGCGGGGCCCTACGAGCAGTACTTC.

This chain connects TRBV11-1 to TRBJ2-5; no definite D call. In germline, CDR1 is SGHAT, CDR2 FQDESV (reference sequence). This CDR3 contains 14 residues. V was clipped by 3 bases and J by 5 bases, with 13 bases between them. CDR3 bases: TGTGCCAGCAGCTTCCAACAGTTTGGGGAGACCCAGTACTTC. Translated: CASSFQQFGETQYF. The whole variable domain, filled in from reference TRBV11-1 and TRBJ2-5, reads EAEVAQSPRYKITEKSQAVAFWCDPISGHATLYWYRQILGQGPELLVQFQDESVVDDSQLPKDRFSAERLKGVDSTLKIQPAELGDSAMYLCASSFQQFGETQYFGPGTRLLVL.

CDR3 loop: CASSLGGTSGSYEQYF. The CDR3, as DNA: TGTGCCAGCAGCTTAGGCGGGACTAGCGGGTCCTACGAGCAGTACTTC. The chain combines TRBV11-3 with TRBJ2-7, with TRBD2 identical over 12 bases. V shed 1 base and J 1 base; nucleotides not matched to a gene: 2. Germline V gives CDR1 SGHNT, CDR2 YENEEA. There are 16 residues in the CDR3. Variable domain in full (rest from reference TRBV11-3 and TRBJ2-7): EAGVVQSPRYKIIEKKQPVAFWCNPISGHNTLYWYLQNLGQGPELLIRYENEEAVDDSQLPKDRFSAERLKGVDSTLKIQPAELGDSAVYLCASSLGGTSGSYEQYFGPGTRLTVT.

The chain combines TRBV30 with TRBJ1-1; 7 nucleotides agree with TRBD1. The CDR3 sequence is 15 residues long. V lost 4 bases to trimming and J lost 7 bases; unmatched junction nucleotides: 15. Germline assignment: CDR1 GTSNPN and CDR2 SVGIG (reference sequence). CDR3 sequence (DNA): TGTGCCTGGATGGCCTCCACAGGGGCCCGATTTGAAGCTTTCTTT. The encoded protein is CAWMASTGARFEAFF.

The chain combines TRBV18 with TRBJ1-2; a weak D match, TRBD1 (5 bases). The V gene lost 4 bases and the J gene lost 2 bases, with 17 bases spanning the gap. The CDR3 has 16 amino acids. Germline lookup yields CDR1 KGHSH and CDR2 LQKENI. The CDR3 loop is CASSRSLDSFNYGYTF. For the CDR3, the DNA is TGTGCCAGCTCACGAAGCCTCGACAGTTTCAACTATGGCTACACCTTC.

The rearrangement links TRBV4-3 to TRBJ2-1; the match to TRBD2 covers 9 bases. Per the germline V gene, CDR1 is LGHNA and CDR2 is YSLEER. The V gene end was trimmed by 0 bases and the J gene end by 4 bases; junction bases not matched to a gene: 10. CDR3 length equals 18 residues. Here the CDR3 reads CASSQEPGGRGYYNEQFF. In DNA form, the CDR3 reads TGCGCCAGCAGCCAAGAACCCGGCGGGAGGGGCTATTACAATGAGCAGTTCTTC.

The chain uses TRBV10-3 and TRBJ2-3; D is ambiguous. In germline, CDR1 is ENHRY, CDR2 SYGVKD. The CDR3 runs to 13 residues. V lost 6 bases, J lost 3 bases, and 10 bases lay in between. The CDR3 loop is CAIRFAGTDTQYF. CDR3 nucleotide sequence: TGTGCCATCAGGTTCGCAGGAACAGATACGCAGTATTTT.

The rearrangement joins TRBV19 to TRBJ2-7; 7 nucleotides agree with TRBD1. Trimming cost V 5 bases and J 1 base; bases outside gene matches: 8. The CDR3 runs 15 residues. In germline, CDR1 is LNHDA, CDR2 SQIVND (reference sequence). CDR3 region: CASSVSNRGSYEQYF. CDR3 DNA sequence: TGTGCCAGTAGTGTCTCAAACAGGGGTTCCTACGAGCAGTACTTC.

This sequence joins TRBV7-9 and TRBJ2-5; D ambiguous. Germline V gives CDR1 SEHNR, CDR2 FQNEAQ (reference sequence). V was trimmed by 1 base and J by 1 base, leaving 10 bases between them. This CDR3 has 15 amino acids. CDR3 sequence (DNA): TGTGCCAGCAGCTTAGGAACAGCCTTCCAAGAGACCCAGTACTTC. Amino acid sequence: CASSLGTAFQETQYF.

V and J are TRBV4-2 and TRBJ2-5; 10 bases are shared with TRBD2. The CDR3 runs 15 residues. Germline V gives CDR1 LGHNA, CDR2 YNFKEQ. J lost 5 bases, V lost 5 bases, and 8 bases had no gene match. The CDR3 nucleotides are TGTGCCAGCAGCTCCCAGCGGGGGGGCGGGGAGACCCAGTACTTC. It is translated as CASSSQRGGGETQYF.

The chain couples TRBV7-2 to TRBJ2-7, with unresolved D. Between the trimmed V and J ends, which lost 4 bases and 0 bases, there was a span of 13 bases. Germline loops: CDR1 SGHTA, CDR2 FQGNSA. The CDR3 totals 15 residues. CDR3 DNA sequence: TGTGCCAGCAGCTCTAGTGTAGGGCACTCCTACGAGCAGTACTTC. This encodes CASSSSVGHSYEQYF.